The source of this T cell receptor (beta chain) is a study of molecular identifiers for immune sequencing clone quantification. It was with previously described methods and listed TCR primers that bulk TCR libraries were made. One entry per CDR3 protein, called by TCRdb with MiXCR from the PCR reads. The profile covers 400,000 to 600,000 distinct CDR3 sequences, with about a fifth appearing a single time and about 0.8% taken by the ten largest. Broader study findings: Clonotypes topping 20 RNA copies carried over 99% of effector molecules but under 1% of naive ones.

Between the trimmed V and J ends, which lost 4 bases and 0 bases, there was a span of 18 bases. Germline V gene lookup returns CDR1 SNHLY and CDR2 FYNNEI. The CDR3 runs to 18 residues. Remarks on this clonotype: What it recognizes is unknown.

Sequenced input: naive CD8+ T cells from blood, with Jurkat cell RNA spiked in. Subset given: FACS-sorted CD8+CD4-CCR7+CD45RA+ naive T cells. This TCR derives from a human donor in good health. Some libraries in this study had Jurkat cell RNA spiked in. The gene calls are TRBV2 and TRBJ2-2; a weak D match, TRBD2 (6 bases). CDR3 sequence reads: CASSGDRLDLANTGELFF. The CDR3, as DNA: TGTGCCAGCAGTGGCGACCGACTAGACCTCGCGAACACCGGGGAGCTGTTTTTT.